Given below is one T cell receptor (beta chain) in context. What it binds is not known. This record belongs to a study of cytomegalovirus exposure and HLA in healthy donors. Study observations and caveats: Analyses of presence and absence presupposed an approximately uniform sequencing depth across donors.

The PCR used 60 Vbeta and 13 Jbeta primers. The assay was immunoSEQ multiplex PCR, and TCRdb's table has in-frame clones only and misses some. The sample holds 99,000 or so clones, approximately 14% seen once. In germline, CDR1 is SGHRS, CDR2 YFSETQ. V shed 1 base and J 2 bases; nucleotides not matched to a gene: 8. CDR3 length equals 18 residues. Source material: PBMCs. The clonotype originates from a female donor in good health and CMV-seronegative. V and J are TRBV5-1 and TRBJ2-6; 8 nucleotides align to TRBD1. The CDR3 reads CASSLQGAQATGANVLTF. The CDR3 DNA is TGCGCCAGCAGCTTGCAGGGGGCGCAAGCTACTGGGGCCAACGTCCTGACTTTC.